This T cell receptor beta chain was captured by sequencing in a study of naive and memory T cell subsets (dated by TCRdb to about 2017). Study-wide context: Sorted naive and memory T cell subsets from peripheral blood were analyzed in the study using a UMI-based, open-source pipeline for TCR alpha and beta sequencing. The results of the functional CMV T cell responses matched the IgG serology results in every case. RNA was DNase-treated and reverse transcribed with TCR constant-region primers, mostly using SuperScript III. Beyond this particular receptor, the publication reports: Clonotypes were defined as single alpha or beta chain sequences, not paired alpha/beta receptors. Following error correction, more than 85% of naive TCR sequences occurred only once, which made naive abundance distributions much steeper than those of memory subsets. TCR abundance followed a power law with an exponent that was different for naive and memory subsets but consistent across the three individuals. RNA-based TCR counts may be influenced by expression changes linked to T cell activation and differentiation. The repertoire findings for the naive and memory subsets could not be validated, as no ground truth was available. In both CD4 and CD8 cells, the Gini index increased while Shannon and inverse Simpson diversity decreased from naive through CM, EM and EMRA.

The library was built by means of UMI-ligation and nested PCR. To cover both TRBC1 and TRBC2, the beta constant-region primer consisted of an equimolar mix of two oligonucleotides. A single-stranded oligonucleotide bearing the SP2 primer plus a 12-nucleotide UMI was ligated onto the 3' end of the cDNA by T4 RNA ligase 1. Four rounds of PCR were used to amplify ligated cDNA, with nested alpha and beta constant-region primers being used together with the SP2 primer. The ligation reaction was incubated at 16°C for roughly 18-24 hours. PCR2 was typically performed as a SYBR Green qPCR and was stopped at a predetermined threshold so that over-amplification was prevented. Apart from the first purification, every purification step used Agencourt AMPure XP magnetic beads. Libraries were quantified by Qubit and checked on a TapeStation, with a main peak expected near 650 bp. Sequencing of the pooled libraries was done on an Illumina MiSeq using v2 2x251 paired-end kits, which typically yielded about 0.85-2.3 million reads per sample. Each sample's library went into the pool at about 4 nM, and 5-7% PhiX was added to help with cluster recognition. The paper's data handling went like this. V and J genes were assigned to Demultiplexor-processed FASTQ reads by Decombinator through tag matching, with a single base-pair mismatch being allowed. Collapsinator used UMIs to correct both sequencing errors and frequency errors arising from PCR heterogeneity. CDR3Translator translated TCRs and extracted CDR3s from the conserved cysteine to the FGXG phenylalanine, flagging non-productive sequences. Gini, Shannon entropy and inverse Simpson indices were calculated on repertoires subsampled to equal numbers of UMI-defined TCRs. Within the linear range, a power law was fitted to clonotype abundance distributions using maximum likelihood. On one naive CD8 sample, the pipeline and MIGEC gave similar UMI counts, unique TCR numbers and clonal distributions. Repertoires were searched for approximately 7,000 CMV-associated CDR3 sequences compiled from VDJdb and a published dataset. TCRdb redid the processing of the public reads, applying fastp at Q25 and MiXCR, and retained in-frame beta chains. CDR3 protein duplicates are merged, each entry listing the most common genes and DNA. The V and J calls were determined by TCRdb, not by the authors. The sample table holds about 21,000 distinct CDR3 sequences, of which more than 9.5% were seen once. The top ten constitute over 15% of the sample.

TCR alpha and beta chain libraries were amplified separately from the second PCR step onward. To determine each donor's CMV status, fresh PBMCs were stimulated overnight with CMV viral lysate, and IFNgamma production from CD4+ T cells was then assessed. CD4 T cells were positively selected with Miltenyi beads, followed by positive selection of CD8 T cells from the CD4-negative fraction. Cells stained for CD3, CD4, CD8, CD45RA, CD27 and a live/dead dye were sorted on a BD Aria II into four subsets by CD45RA and CD27. Three healthy volunteers provided blood, and each donor's sample was split into CD4 and CD8 T cells and then further divided into four differentiation subsets. About 120 ml of peripheral blood was drawn per donor, and PBMC were isolated by Ficoll-Paque PLUS density-gradient centrifugation. The sorted cells were lysed in RLT buffer, after which RNA was extracted using a Qiagen RNeasy kit and kept at -80 degrees C.

Notes on this clonotype: It lacks a known antigen. The input lacks base qualities; no much larger clone sits a single base away.

From the cysteine up to the phenylalanine, the CDR3 has a length of 18 residues. Just the 54-base CDR3 DNA is kept, in frame starting at base 1. V is cut by 8 bases and J by 8 bases, and the space between the germline ends is 31 bases. Per the germline V gene, SNHLY is the CDR1 and FYNNEI is the CDR2. This TCR derives from a human donor in good health. Input material: central memory CD8+ T cells from blood. This specimen's cell subset or site label, interpreted: central memory, CD45RA- CD27+. Recombination joined TRBV2 with TRBJ2-1; the D gene is possibly TRBD1 or TRBD2, each agreeing over 5 bases. CDR3 region: CASGDPRPGTQGRDEQFF. The bases are TGTGCCAGCGGCGACCCCCGCCCCGGGACCCAAGGACGCGATGAGCAGTTCTTC. With the portions outside the CDR3 filled from the reference TRBV2 and TRBJ2-1 genes, the complete variable region becomes EPEVTQTPSHQVTQMGQEVILRCVPISNHLYFYWYRQILGQKVEFLVSFYNNEISEKSEIFDDQFSVERPDGSNFTLKIRSTKLEDSAMYFCASGDPRPGTQGRDEQFFGPGTRLTVL.